This TCR beta chain was sequenced during a study of T cell responses to AZD1222 COVID-19 vaccine. Trimming left V 0 bases short and J 5 bases short, with 5 bases between. Germline values: CDR1 GTSNPN, CDR2 SVGIG (reference sequence). The CDR3 has 12 residues. The method was immunoSEQ multiplex PCR; TCRdb's version includes in-frame clones alone and lacks a portion of them. The sample comprises some 190,000 clones, about 86% of which are singletons, and more than 7% rests with the top ten. This clonotype was sampled from an adult in good health. The rearrangement uses TRBV30 and TRBJ2-1; D gene unclear. The sample in question was peripheral blood, obtained on day 0 of AZD1222 vaccination. CDR3 DNA sequence: TGTGCCTGGAGTGTAATACACAATGAGCAGTTCTTC. Protein product: CAWSVIHNEQFF.